The sequence of this T cell receptor (beta chain) was determined in a study of immune characterization of retroperitoneal liposarcoma. TCRdb reprocessed the PCR reads with MiXCR, giving one entry per CDR3 protein. Of approximately 3,000 distinct CDR3 sequences listed, approximately 45% were seen once; the top ten hold 45%. The V and J ends lost 6 bases and 4 bases, in that order; junction bases with no gene match: 14. Per the germline V gene, CDR1 is LGHNT and CDR2 is FRNRAP. This CDR3 region has 17 residues. What was sequenced was tumor tissue. The chain is built from TRBV12-5 and TRBJ2-1, with 8 bases fitting TRBD1. This TCR came from a male donor with retroperitoneal liposarcoma. Here the CDR3 DNA reads TGTGCTAGTGGCTCCCCGGGACAGGCTTTTTCTTACAATGAGCAGTTCTTC. Its translation: CASGSPGQAFSYNEQFF. Supplemented by reference TRBV12-5 and TRBJ2-1, the full variable domain reads DARVTQTPRHKVTEMGQEVTMRCQPILGHNTVFWYRQTMMQGLELLAYFRNRAPLDDSGMPKDRFSAEMPDATLATLKIQPSEPRDSAVYFCASGSPGQAFSYNEQFFGPGTRLTVL.